Listed here are 29 T cell receptor beta chains from one sample, sequenced in a study of PD-L1 blockade in urothelial cancer. The time point here: pretreatment peripheral blood. Some clones are missing from TCRdb's copy, which holds only in-frame ones; the method was immunoSEQ multiplex PCR. Of roughly 43,000 clones in the sample, around 80% were seen once. This sample comprised PBMCs, obtained around atezolizumab (anti-PD-L1) treatment. The receptor set was obtained from a man between 60 and 75 years old with urothelial cancer.

The rearrangement uses TRBV19 and TRBJ1-2, with D uncertain. V lost 5 bases and J lost 3, with 7 bases in between. This CDR3 comprises 12 residues. Germline V lookup: CDR1 LNHDA, CDR2 SQIVND (reference sequence). The CDR3 DNA is TGTGCCAGTAGTCAAACAGACTATGGCTACACCTTC. This encodes CASSQTDYGYTF.

This clone was counted a few times. The V gene is TRBV2, the J gene TRBJ2-7, with no clear D. The CDR3 is 14 residues long. The germline V and J ends were trimmed by 4 bases and 5 bases, with 15 bases remaining between them. Germline CDR1 reads SNHLY; CDR2 reads FYNNEI. In DNA form, the CDR3 reads TGTGCCAGCAGTGGACTCCCGGCGAGGAACGAGCAGTACTTC. Translated, it gives CASSGLPARNEQYF.

V and J are TRBV6-1 and TRBJ2-7; no definite D call. The CDR3 runs 13 residues. V lost 5 bases to trimming and J lost 0 bases, with 8 bases between them. Germline values: CDR1 MNHNS, CDR2 SASEGT. This chain's CDR3 is CASSLGFSYEQYF. CDR3 nucleotides: TGTGCCAGCAGTTTGGGCTTCTCCTACGAGCAGTACTTC.

The rearrangement joins TRBV28 to TRBJ1-2, with a weak D call TRBD1 (6 bases). Germline values: CDR1 MDHEN, CDR2 SYDVKM. Trimming shortened V by 5 bases and J by 7 bases, and 14 bases separated the two germline ends. The CDR3 is 13 amino acids. CDR3 residues: CASSLDRRGGYTF. The CDR3 DNA is TGTGCCAGCAGTCTGGACAGACGTGGTGGCTACACCTTC.

This chain uses TRBV27 with TRBJ2-7; D may be TRBD2 (5 bases). Trimming stripped 4 bases from V and 6 bases from J, with 16 bases between. CDR1 MNHEY and CDR2 SMNVEV come from the germline V gene (reference sequence). The CDR3 length is 14 residues. The CDR3 is CASSSLLRAGEQYF. The CDR3 DNA is TGTGCCAGCAGTTCCCTTCTTCGGGCGGGCGAGCAGTACTTC.

CDR3 sequence: CASSPQAGGLHSYEQYF. CDR3 coding DNA: TGTGCCAGCAGCCCGCAAGCGGGAGGCTTACACTCCTACGAGCAGTACTTC. The chain employs TRBV13 and TRBJ2-7, with 9 bases fitting TRBD2. CDR3 size: 17 residues. Trimming removed 5 bases from V and 0 bases from J; junction bases left unmatched: 11. Germline CDR1 and CDR2: PRHDT and FYEKMQ (reference sequence).

This clone was recorded many times. The V and J genes are TRBV2 and TRBJ1-1; D gene uncertain. The V end was cut by 6 bases, the J end by 2 bases, with 10 bases between. The CDR3 has 13 amino acids. Germline assignment: CDR1 SNHLY and CDR2 FYNNEI. The CDR3 DNA follows: TGTGCCAGCAGGGGAGGAGCAAACACTGAAGCTTTCTTT. Translation gives CASRGGANTEAFF.

This sequence joins TRBV4-1 and TRBJ1-2, with 7 bases identical to TRBD1. Germline CDR1 MGHRA, CDR2 YSYEKL. V lost 0 bases, J lost 5 bases, and 15 bases stayed unmatched. The CDR3 runs 18 residues. CDR3 bases: TGCGCCAGCAGCCAAGATGGTTCAGGGGGAAGTGAAATTTATGGCTACACCTTC. Protein sequence: CASSQDGSGGSEIYGYTF.

This clone was seen just once. The chain couples TRBV18 to TRBJ2-7, with D unclear. The CDR3 consists of 14 residues. CDR1 is KGHSH and CDR2 is LQKENI in the germline V gene. With 4 bases removed from V and 3 bases from J, the gap between germline ends came to 13 bases. Written as DNA, the CDR3 is TGTGCCAGCTCACGTTCCGGGTTTAACTACGAGCAGTACTTC. Encoded protein: CASSRSGFNYEQYF. Looking up the rest from reference TRBV18 and TRBJ2-7 gives the full variable domain: NAGVMQNPRHLVRRRGQEARLRCSPMKGHSHVYWYRQLPEEGLKFMVYLQKENIIDESGMPKERFSAEFPKEGPSILRIQQVVRGDSAAYFCASSRSGFNYEQYFGPGTRLTVT.

About this clone itself: At one boundary the junction diverges from the germline segment, which might be a read error. The chain is built from TRBV10-3 and TRBJ2-5; the D gene is possibly TRBD1 (5 bases). The CDR3 spans 13 residues. The germline CDR1 and CDR2 sequences are ENHRY and SYGVKD. CDR3 DNA sequence: TGTGCCGTCAGGGTTCGGGACCAAGAGACCCAGTACTTC. Its protein is CAVRVRDQETQYF.

The chain links TRBV10-3 to TRBJ2-3; 11 bases agree with TRBD2. This CDR3 is built from 18 residues. Germline V CDR1 and CDR2: ENHRY, SYGVKD. V lost 6 bases and J lost 0; bases outside the gene matches: 11. The CDR3: CAISKGSGRAQSTDTQYF. DNA for the CDR3: TGTGCCATCAGCAAGGGTAGCGGGAGGGCCCAGAGCACAGATACGCAGTATTTT.

Comments on this clone: Other DNA sequences within the sample encode an identical CDR3. The rearrangement links TRBV7-2 to TRBJ1-5; D uncertain. CDR3 size: 12 residues. Trimming pared 4 bases from V and 3 bases from J, leaving 4 bases between. Germline V gene sequence: CDR1 SGHTA, CDR2 FQGNSA. The CDR3 coding sequence is TGTGCCAGCAGCTCGTACAATCAGCCCCAGCATTTT. Its translation: CASSSYNQPQHF. The full variable domain, in which reference TRBV7-2 and TRBJ1-5 provide the parts outside the CDR3, is GAGVSQSPSNKVTEKGKDVELRCDPISGHTALYWYRQSLGQGLEFLIYFQGNSAPDKSGLPSDRFSAERTGGSVSTLTIQRTQQEDSAVYLCASSSYNQPQHFGDGTRLSIL.

V is TRBV5-1 and J is TRBJ2-2; 10 bases line up with TRBD1. V shed 7 bases, J shed 4 bases, and the junction held 7 bases outside the gene matches. CDR3 length: 15 amino acids. The V gene's germline CDR1 is SGHRS and CDR2 YFSETQ. CDR3 bases: TGCGCCAGCGGGCCGGACAGGGGGAGCACCGGGGAGCTGTTTTTT. This codes for CASGPDRGSTGELFF.

The chain combines TRBV19 with TRBJ1-5; D not certain. Looked up from germline, CDR1 is LNHDA and CDR2 is SQIVND (reference sequence). V was pared by 2 bases and J by 3 bases, with 8 bases between. CDR3 length: 14 residues. CDR3: CASSITELNQPQHF. The CDR3 coding sequence is TGTGCCAGTAGTATAACAGAACTCAATCAGCCCCAGCATTTT.

This clone was observed once. This chain joins TRBV10-3 and TRBJ2-7, with 8 bases aligning to TRBD2. Looked up from germline, CDR1 is ENHRY and CDR2 is SYGVKD. V was clipped by 0 bases and J by 6 bases; unmatched bases: 4. The CDR3 sequence is 14 residues long. CDR3 in amino acids: CAISESTRGGEQYF. The CDR3 coding sequence is TGTGCCATCAGTGAGTCGACTCGGGGGGGCGAGCAGTACTTC.

V and J are TRBV5-1 and TRBJ2-2, with TRBD2 identical over 10 bases. The CDR3 totals 14 residues. The V gene's germline CDR1 is SGHRS and CDR2 YFSETQ. J gave up 9 bases and V 8 bases, and 10 bases lay outside the gene matches. DNA of the CDR3: TGCGCCAGTTCCTCCGGGACTAGCGACCGGGAGCTGTTTTTT. Protein: CASSSGTSDRELFF.

This chain links TRBV5-1 with TRBJ2-5; no firm D call. CDR1 is SGHRS and CDR2 is YFSETQ in the germline V gene. The CDR3 is made up of 15 amino acids. V was clipped by 0 bases and J by 1 base, with 10 bases between them. The DNA of the CDR3 is TGCGCCAGCAGCTTGGGCCCCGCGATCCAAGAGACCCAGTACTTC. Amino acids: CASSLGPAIQETQYF.

The V and J genes are TRBV5-1 and TRBJ2-7, with a possible D match to TRBD1 (5 bases). V shed 0 bases and J shed 1 base, with 8 bases lying between them. Per the germline V gene, CDR1 is SGHRS and CDR2 is YFSETQ. The CDR3 sequence is 14 residues long. The CDR3: CASSLGGASYEQYF. CDR3 nucleotide sequence: TGCGCCAGCAGCTTGGGTGGGGCGTCCTACGAGCAGTACTTC.

This chain links TRBV6-6 with TRBJ2-2; a weak D match, TRBD1 (7 bases). The CDR3 runs 15 residues. Trimming pared 7 bases from V and 5 bases from J, leaving 17 bases between. The V gene's germline CDR1 is MNHNY and CDR2 SVGAGI (reference sequence). The CDR3 DNA is TGTGCCAGCATTCCCACAGGGGCGGGGACCGGGGAGCTGTTTTTT. It encodes CASIPTGAGTGELFF.

The CDR3 DNA is TGTGCCAGCAGCCTACAGGGTTATGAGCAGTTCTTC. Its protein product is CASSLQGYEQFF. The rearrangement joins TRBV2 to TRBJ2-1; maybe TRBD1 (6 bases). The ends were cut back, 6 bases at V and 8 bases at J, with 11 bases in the middle. Germline CDR1 SNHLY, CDR2 FYNNEI. The CDR3 loop spans 12 amino acids.

The chain has TRBV2 and TRBJ2-1; 14 nucleotides line up with TRBD2. The CDR3 has 14 residues. J was trimmed by 9 bases and V by 6 bases; bases with no gene match: 4. Germline CDR1 SNHLY, CDR2 FYNNEI. The DNA of the CDR3 is TGTGCCAGCAGCGGACTAGCGGGAGGTCGTGAGCAGTTCTTC. Translated, it gives CASSGLAGGREQFF.

The V gene is TRBV25-1, the J gene TRBJ2-1, with TRBD2 as a possible D gene (5 bases). The germline CDR1 and CDR2 sequences are MGHDK and SYGVNS. The length of the CDR3 is 15 residues. Trimming stripped 5 bases from V and 6 bases from J, with 17 bases between. The DNA of the CDR3 is TGTGCCAGCAGTCCATCACGGGATACCTTCAATGAGCAGTTCTTC. Translated, it gives CASSPSRDTFNEQFF.

In its sample, this clone was seen a few times. The DNA of the CDR3 is TGTGCCAGCAGCTTGAGCGGGGGGGCCGAGTTCTTC. Translated, it gives CASSLSGGAEFF. The chain couples TRBV9 to TRBJ2-1; 10 nucleotides agree with TRBD2. This CDR3 contains 12 residues. With 4 bases clipped from V and 14 bases from J, the junction kept 6 bases outside the gene matches. CDR1 SGDLS and CDR2 YYNGEE come from the germline V gene.

CDR3 sequence (DNA): TGCAGTGCGGAGTCCGATACGCAGTATTTT. Amino acid sequence: CSAESDTQYF. This chain connects TRBV20-1 to TRBJ2-3; D call uncertain. The V end lost 6 bases, the J end lost 6 bases, and 7 bases lay between the germline ends. Germline-derived CDR1 and CDR2 are DFQATT and SNEGSKA (reference sequence). This CDR3 has 10 amino acids.

The chain combines TRBV7-8 with TRBJ1-2; possibly TRBD1 for D (5 bases). The CDR3 totals 13 residues. The ends were cut back, 1 base at V and 8 bases at J, with 11 bases in the middle. CDR1 is SGHVS, CDR2 FQNEAQ, per germline. The DNA of the CDR3 is TGTGCCAGCAGCTTAGAAAGGGGAGGAGGCTACACCTTC. This sequence encodes CASSLERGGGYTF.

This chain's CDR3 is CASRDGTASPQHF. CDR3 DNA sequence: TGCGCCAGCAGAGATGGGACAGCATCGCCCCAGCATTTT. V usage is TRBV10-2 and J usage is TRBJ1-5; 7 bases map to TRBD1. Losses at the gene ends were 6 bases for V and 9 bases for J; bases not matched to a gene: 8. There are 13 residues in the CDR3. Germline CDR1 is WSHSY and CDR2 is SAAADI.

This sequence joins TRBV27 and TRBJ2-3, with TRBD2 identical over 14 bases. There are 17 residues in the CDR3. The germline gives CDR1 MNHEY, CDR2 SMNVEV (reference sequence). V lost 1 base, J lost 3 bases, and 3 bases stayed unmatched. CDR3: CASSLLTSGRATDTQYF. As DNA, the CDR3 is TGTGCCAGCAGTTTATTGACTAGCGGGAGGGCGACAGATACGCAGTATTTT.

This clone was seen once. The genes are TRBV7-2 and TRBJ2-4; TRBD1 agrees at 7 bases. The CDR3 extends over 12 amino acids. Trimming at V came to 5 bases and at J to 9 bases, leaving 4 bases not matched to a gene. CDR1 and CDR2 (germline): SGHTA, FQGNSA. DNA for the CDR3: TGTGCCAGCAGCCGTGACAGGGCCATTCAGTACTTC. Its protein product is CASSRDRAIQYF.

This clone was counted between two and nine times. The chain links TRBV10-3 to TRBJ1-2, with TRBD1 identical over 10 bases. The CDR3 length is 14 residues. Per germline, CDR1 ENHRY and CDR2 SYGVKD. J was trimmed by 6 bases and V by 9 bases; bases with no gene match: 10. This CDR3 reads CAISKGDRGDGYTF. The CDR3 DNA reads TGTGCCATTTCTAAGGGGGACAGGGGAGATGGCTACACCTTC.